This TCR beta chain stems from a study of spatial heterogeneity in lung cancer. Study-level findings and limits: Counts of expanded alpha and beta TCRs within tumors tracked the tumor nonsynonymous mutation count.

Time point indicated: sample taken at primary tumor resection. Donors were around 70 untreated early-stage non-small cell lung cancer patients. This clonotype was observed a handful of times. The antigen is unknown. Trimming removed 1 base at V and 7 bases at J, with 11 bases between. CDR1 is SGHVS, CDR2 FQNEAQ, per germline. The CDR3 sequence is 13 residues long. Via MiXCR, TCRdb re-called the 5' RACE reads, giving one row per CDR3 protein. The sample yields 2,900 or so distinct CDR3 sequences, 15% to 17% seen once. Sequencing was performed on lung tumor tissue, taken at surgery. The V call is TRBV7-8, the J call TRBJ2-7; tentatively, D is TRBD1 (5 bases). This TCR was recovered from a female donor with early-stage non-small cell lung cancer. CDR3 in amino acids: CASSLDQGREQYF. Here the CDR3 DNA reads TGTGCCAGCAGCTTAGATCAGGGTCGGGAGCAGTACTTC.